This TCR beta chain was sequenced for a study of blood T cell repertoires in COVID-19. Whole-study context: COVID-19 samples from acute and convalescent phases originated in the United States, Italy and Spain. Sources were T cells, B-cell-depleted T cells, or PBMCs; the material itself was cDNA or gDNA.

Seattle participants joined during active infection and were tracked over time. The CDR3 is made up of 15 amino acids. Losses at the gene ends were 4 bases for V and 5 bases for J; bases not matched to a gene: 6. From germline, CDR1 is SGDLS and CDR2 YYNGEE. In the authors' workflow: Reference gene primer amplification in the assay estimated nucleated cell counts. Assay: immunoSEQ multiplex PCR; the TCRdb copy retains only in-frame clones and omits some. V and J calls and clone size are as listed in that table; D and trimming were resolved from the DNA. The data hold almost 250,000 clones, with 86% observed a single time.

This receptor was obtained from a woman over 75 with COVID-19, enrolled during active disease. The chain combines TRBV9 with TRBJ1-6; 7 nucleotides align to TRBD1. The sequencing sample was made of peripheral blood. CDR3 protein: CASSPRTGNNSPLHF. In DNA, the CDR3 is TGTGCCAGCAGCCCCCGGACAGGAAATAATTCACCCCTCCACTTT.